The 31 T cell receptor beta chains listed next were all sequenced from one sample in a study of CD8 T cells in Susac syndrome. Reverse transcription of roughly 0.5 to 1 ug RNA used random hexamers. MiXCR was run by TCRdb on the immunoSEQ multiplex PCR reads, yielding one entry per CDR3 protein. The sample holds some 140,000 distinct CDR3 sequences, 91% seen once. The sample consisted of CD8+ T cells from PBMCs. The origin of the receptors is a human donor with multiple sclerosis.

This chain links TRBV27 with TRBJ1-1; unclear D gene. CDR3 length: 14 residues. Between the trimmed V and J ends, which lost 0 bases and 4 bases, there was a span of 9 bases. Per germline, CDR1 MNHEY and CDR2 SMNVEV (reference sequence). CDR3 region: CASSLSYGRTEAFF. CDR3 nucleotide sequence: TGTGCCAGCAGTTTATCTTACGGGCGCACTGAAGCTTTCTTT.

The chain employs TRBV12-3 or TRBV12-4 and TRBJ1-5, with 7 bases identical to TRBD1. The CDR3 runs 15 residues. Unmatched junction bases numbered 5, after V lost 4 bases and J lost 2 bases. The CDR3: CASSSGGLGNQPQHF. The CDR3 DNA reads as TGTGCCAGCAGTTCAGGGGGATTGGGCAATCAGCCCCAGCATTTT.

CDR3 residues: CASSLWAYSEPQYF. The CDR3 coding sequence is TGTGCCAGCAGTTTATGGGCTTACAGCGAGCCGCAGTATTTT. The V and J genes are TRBV27 and TRBJ2-3; D not certain. V shed 1 base and J shed 10 bases, with 15 bases lying between them. CDR1 is MNHEY and CDR2 is SMNVEV in the germline V gene (reference sequence). This CDR3 comprises 14 residues.

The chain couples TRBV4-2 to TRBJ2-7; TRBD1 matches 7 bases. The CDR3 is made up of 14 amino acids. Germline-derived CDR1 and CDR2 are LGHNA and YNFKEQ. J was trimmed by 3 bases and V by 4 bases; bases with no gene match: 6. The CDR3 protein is CASSRPGQSYEQYF. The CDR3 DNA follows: TGTGCCAGCAGCCGACCGGGACAGAGCTACGAGCAGTACTTC.

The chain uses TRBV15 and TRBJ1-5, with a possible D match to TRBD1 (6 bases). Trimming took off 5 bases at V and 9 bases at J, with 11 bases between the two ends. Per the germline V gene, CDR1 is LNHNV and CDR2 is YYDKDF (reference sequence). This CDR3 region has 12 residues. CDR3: CATSGTGPPQHF. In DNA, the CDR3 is TGTGCCACCAGCGGAACAGGGCCGCCCCAGCATTTT.

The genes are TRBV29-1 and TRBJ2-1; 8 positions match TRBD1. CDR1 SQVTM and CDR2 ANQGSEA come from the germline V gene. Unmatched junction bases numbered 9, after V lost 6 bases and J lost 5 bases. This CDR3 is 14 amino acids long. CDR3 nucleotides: TGCAGCGTCGAGGACAGGGTGGGTAACAATGAGCAGTTCTTC. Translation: CSVEDRVGNNEQFF.

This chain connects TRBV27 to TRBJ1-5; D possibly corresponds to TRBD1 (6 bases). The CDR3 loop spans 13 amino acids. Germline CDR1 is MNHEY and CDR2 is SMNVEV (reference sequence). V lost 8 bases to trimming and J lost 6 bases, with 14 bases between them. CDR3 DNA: TGTGCCAGCGTCAAACAGGGAACTCAGCCCCAGCATTTT. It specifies CASVKQGTQPQHF.

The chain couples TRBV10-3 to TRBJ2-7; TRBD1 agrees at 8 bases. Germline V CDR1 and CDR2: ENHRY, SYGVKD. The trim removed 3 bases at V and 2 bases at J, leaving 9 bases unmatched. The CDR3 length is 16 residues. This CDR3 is CAISDPGQGTPYEQYF. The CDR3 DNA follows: TGTGCCATCAGTGACCCCGGACAGGGTACCCCCTACGAGCAGTACTTC.

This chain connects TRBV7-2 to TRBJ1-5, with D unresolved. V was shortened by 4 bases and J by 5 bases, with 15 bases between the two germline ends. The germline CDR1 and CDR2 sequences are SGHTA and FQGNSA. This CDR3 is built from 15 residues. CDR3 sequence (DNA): TGTGCCAGCAGCTCCTCCGGGCTCACATATCAGCCCCAGCATTTT. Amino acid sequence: CASSSSGLTYQPQHF.

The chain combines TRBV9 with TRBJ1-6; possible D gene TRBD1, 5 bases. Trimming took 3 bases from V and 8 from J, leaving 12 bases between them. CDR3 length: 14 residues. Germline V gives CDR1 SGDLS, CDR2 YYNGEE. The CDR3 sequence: CASSAISGYSPLHF. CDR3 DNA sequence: TGTGCCAGCAGCGCAATTTCAGGGTATTCACCCCTCCACTTT.

The CDR3 sequence: CASSQDVGGGNEQFF. CDR3 sequence (DNA): TGCGCCAGCAGCCAAGATGTAGGGGGCGGGAATGAGCAGTTCTTC. The V and J genes are TRBV4-1 and TRBJ2-1, with TRBD1 matching 7 bases. The germline gives CDR1 MGHRA, CDR2 YSYEKL. CDR3 length: 15 amino acids. Trimming took 0 bases from V and 7 from J; bases not matched to a gene: 6.

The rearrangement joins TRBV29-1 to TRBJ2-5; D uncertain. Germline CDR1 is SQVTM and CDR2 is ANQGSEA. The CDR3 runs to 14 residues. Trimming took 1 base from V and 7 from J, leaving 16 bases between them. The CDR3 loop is CSVEAPDTSVTQYF. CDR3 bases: TGCAGCGTTGAAGCCCCCGACACCTCTGTGACCCAGTACTTC. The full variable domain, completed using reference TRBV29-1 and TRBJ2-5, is SAVISQKPSRDICQRGTSLTIQCQVDSQVTMMFWYRQQPGQSLTLIATANQGSEATYESGFVIDKFPISRPNLTFSTLTVSNMSPEDSSIYLCSVEAPDTSVTQYFGPGTRLLVL.

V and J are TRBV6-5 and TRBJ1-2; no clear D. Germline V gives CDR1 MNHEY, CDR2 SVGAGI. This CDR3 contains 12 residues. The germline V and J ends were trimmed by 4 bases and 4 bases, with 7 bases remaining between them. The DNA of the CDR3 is TGTGCCAGCAGTTCTTTGGTCTATGGCTACACCTTC. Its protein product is CASSSLVYGYTF.

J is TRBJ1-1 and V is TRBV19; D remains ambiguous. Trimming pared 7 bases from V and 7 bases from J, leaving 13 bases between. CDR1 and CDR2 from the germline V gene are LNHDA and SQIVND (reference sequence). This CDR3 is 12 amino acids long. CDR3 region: CASTLGLNEAFF. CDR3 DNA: TGTGCCAGTACCCTTGGACTTAATGAAGCTTTCTTT. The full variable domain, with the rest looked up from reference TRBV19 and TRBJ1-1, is DGGITQSPKYLFRKEGQNVTLSCEQNLNHDAMYWYRQDPGQGLRLIYYSQIVNDFQKGDIAEGYSVSREKKESFPLTVTSAQKNPTAFYLCASTLGLNEAFFGQGTRLTVV.

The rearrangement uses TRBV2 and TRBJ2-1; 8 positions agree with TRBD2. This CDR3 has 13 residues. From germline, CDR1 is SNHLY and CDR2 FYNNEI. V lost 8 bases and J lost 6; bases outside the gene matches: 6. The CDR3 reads CASVAGWGNEQFF. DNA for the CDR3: TGTGCCAGCGTAGCGGGGTGGGGCAATGAGCAGTTCTTC.

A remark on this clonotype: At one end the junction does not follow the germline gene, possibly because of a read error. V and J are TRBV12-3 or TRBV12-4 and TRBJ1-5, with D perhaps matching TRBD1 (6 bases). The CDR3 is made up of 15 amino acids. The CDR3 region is CANSSGQYSNQPQHF. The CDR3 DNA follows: TGTGCCAACAGTTCAGGACAGTATAGCAATCAGCCCCAGCATTTT.

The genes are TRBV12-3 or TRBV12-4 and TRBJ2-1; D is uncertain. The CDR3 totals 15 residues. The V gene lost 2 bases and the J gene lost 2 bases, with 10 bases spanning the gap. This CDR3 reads CASSLPGPTYNEQFF. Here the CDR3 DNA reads TGTGCCAGCAGTTTACCCGGTCCTACCTACAATGAGCAGTTCTTC.

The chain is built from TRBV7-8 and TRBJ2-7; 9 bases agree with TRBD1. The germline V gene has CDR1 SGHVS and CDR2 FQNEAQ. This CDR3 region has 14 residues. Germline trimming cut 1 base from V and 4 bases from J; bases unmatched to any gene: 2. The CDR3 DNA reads TGTGCCAGCAGCTTAGATGGACAGGGGTACGAGCAGTACTTC. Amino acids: CASSLDGQGYEQYF.

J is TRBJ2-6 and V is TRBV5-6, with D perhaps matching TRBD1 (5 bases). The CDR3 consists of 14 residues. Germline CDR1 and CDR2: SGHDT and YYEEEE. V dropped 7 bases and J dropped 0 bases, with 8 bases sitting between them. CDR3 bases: TGTGCCAGCGCCCAGGGCTCTGGGGCCAACGTCCTGACTTTC. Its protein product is CASAQGSGANVLTF.

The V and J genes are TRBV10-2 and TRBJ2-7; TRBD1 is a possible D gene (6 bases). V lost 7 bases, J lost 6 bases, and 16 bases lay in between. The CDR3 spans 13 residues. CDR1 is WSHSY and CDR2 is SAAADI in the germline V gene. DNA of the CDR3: TGCGCCAGCAACCCGGACAGTTCGGGCGAGCAGTACTTC. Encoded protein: CASNPDSSGEQYF.

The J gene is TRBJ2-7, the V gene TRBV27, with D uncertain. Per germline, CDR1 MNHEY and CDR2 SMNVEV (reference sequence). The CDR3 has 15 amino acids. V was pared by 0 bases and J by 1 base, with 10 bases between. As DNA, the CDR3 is TGTGCCAGCAGTTTATCGATGGGCAGATCCTACGAGCAGTACTTC. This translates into CASSLSMGRSYEQYF.

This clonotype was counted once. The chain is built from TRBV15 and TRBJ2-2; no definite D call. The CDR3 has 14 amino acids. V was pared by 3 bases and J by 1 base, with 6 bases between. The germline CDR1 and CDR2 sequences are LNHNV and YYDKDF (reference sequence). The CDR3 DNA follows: TGTGCCACCAGCAGCGGAGTGAACACCGGGGAGCTGTTTTTT. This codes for CATSSGVNTGELFF.

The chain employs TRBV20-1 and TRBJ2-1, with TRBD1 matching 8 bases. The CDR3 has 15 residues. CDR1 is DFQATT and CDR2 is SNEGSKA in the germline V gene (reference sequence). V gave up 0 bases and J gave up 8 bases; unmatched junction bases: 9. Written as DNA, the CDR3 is TGCAGTGCTAGAGACCGACAGGGGATATTCGATGAGCAGTTCTTC. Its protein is CSARDRQGIFDEQFF.

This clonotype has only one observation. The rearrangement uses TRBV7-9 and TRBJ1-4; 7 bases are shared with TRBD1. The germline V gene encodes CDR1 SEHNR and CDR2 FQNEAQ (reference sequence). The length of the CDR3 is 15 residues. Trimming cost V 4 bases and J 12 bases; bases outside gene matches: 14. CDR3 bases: TGTGCCAGCAGCTCAAGTGGGACAGTTCCTTCCCAACTGTTTTTT. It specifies CASSSSGTVPSQLFF.

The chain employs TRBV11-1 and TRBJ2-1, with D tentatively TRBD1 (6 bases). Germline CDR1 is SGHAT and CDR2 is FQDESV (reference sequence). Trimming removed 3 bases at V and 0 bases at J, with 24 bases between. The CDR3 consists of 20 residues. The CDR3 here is CASSLALGGQRYSSYNEQFF. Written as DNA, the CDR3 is TGTGCCAGCAGCTTGGCGTTGGGTGGACAGCGCTACAGCTCCTACAATGAGCAGTTCTTC.

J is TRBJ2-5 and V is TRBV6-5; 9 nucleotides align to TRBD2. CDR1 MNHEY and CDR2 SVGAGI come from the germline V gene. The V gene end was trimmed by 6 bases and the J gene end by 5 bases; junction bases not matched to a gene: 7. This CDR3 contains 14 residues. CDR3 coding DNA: TGTGCCAGCAGCCTTAGCGGGAGACTGGAGACCCAGTACTTC. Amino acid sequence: CASSLSGRLETQYF.

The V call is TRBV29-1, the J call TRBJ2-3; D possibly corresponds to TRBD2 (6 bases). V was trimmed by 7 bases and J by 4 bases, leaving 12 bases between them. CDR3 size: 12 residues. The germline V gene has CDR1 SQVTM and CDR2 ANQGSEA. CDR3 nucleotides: TGCAGCGATGTACTAGCTGCAGATACGCAGTATTTT. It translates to CSDVLAADTQYF.

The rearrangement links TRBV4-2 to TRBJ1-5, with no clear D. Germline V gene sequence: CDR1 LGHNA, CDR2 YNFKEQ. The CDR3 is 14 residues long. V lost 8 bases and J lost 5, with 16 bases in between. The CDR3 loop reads CASGGQDSYQPQHF. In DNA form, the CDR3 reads TGTGCCAGCGGCGGGCAGGACTCTTATCAGCCCCAGCATTTT.

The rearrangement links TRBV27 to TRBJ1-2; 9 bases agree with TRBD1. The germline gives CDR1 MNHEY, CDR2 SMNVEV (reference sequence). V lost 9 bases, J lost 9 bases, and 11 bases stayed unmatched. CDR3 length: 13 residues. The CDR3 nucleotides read TGTGCCAGTCGCCTGACAGGGGGTTCAAGCTACACCTTC. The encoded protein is CASRLTGGSSYTF.

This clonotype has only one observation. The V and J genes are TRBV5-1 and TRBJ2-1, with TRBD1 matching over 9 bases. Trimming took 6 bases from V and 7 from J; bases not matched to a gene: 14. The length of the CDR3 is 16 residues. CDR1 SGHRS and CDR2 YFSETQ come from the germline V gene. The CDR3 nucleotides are TGCGCCAGCACTCCCAAAACAGGGGGCGCGGGGAATGAGCAGTTCTTC. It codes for CASTPKTGGAGNEQFF.

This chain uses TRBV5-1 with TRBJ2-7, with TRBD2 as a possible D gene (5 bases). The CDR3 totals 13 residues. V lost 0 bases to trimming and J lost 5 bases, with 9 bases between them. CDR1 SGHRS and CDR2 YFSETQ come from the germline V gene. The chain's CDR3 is CASSLDDGDEQYF. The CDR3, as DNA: TGCGCCAGCAGCTTGGACGACGGGGACGAGCAGTACTTC.